These 13 T cell receptor beta chains were all obtained from the same sample, sequenced in a study of blood T cell repertoires in COVID-19 (dated by TCRdb to between 2020 and 2021). Library construction relied on the immunoSEQ multiplex PCR assay. TCRdb provides this immuneACCESS table in a form limited to in-frame rearrangements. Some clones are lacking; in checked studies, under half of them reflect an unresolved V gene, and why the rest are absent is not known. The sample table shows 300,000 to 450,000 clones, and 89% are seen once. Of the sample, about 2.9% is held by the ten largest clones. Sequenced input: peripheral blood. The receptors were sampled from a young woman with COVID-19, enrolled during active disease.

CDR3 region: CASSQDLGVNYGYTF. CDR3 DNA: TGTGCCAGCAGCCAAGATCTCGGGGTGAACTATGGCTACACCTTC. This chain joins TRBV4-2 and TRBJ1-2, with D uncertain. Trimming cost V 0 bases and J 2 bases, with 10 bases left between them. The CDR3 loop spans 15 amino acids. Germline lookup yields CDR1 LGHNA and CDR2 YNFKEQ.

This rearrangement joins TRBV6-5 to TRBJ2-3; TRBD2 agrees at 9 bases. V dropped 4 bases and J dropped 1; count of bases not matched to a gene: 6. Germline lookup yields CDR1 MNHEY and CDR2 SVGAGI. The CDR3 extends over 16 amino acids. The CDR3: CASSSPQRGGTDTQYF. The CDR3 DNA reads as TGTGCCAGCAGTTCCCCTCAGCGGGGGGGCACAGATACGCAGTATTTT.

This clone was counted a single time. V and J are TRBV13 and TRBJ2-7, with 10 bases aligning to TRBD1. Per germline, CDR1 PRHDT and CDR2 FYEKMQ (reference sequence). The CDR3 loop spans 14 amino acids. V lost 6 bases and J lost 2; bases outside the gene matches: 4. CDR3 sequence reads: CASRRTGGPYEQYF. CDR3 in DNA: TGTGCCAGCAGAAGGACAGGGGGGCCCTACGAGCAGTACTTC.

The CDR3 region has the DNA TGTGCCAGTAGTATAGGGCTGGGGCCCGAGACCCAGTACTTC. Translation: CASSIGLGPETQYF. The V call is TRBV19, the J call TRBJ2-5; a weak D match, TRBD1 (5 bases). The CDR3 is 14 amino acids. The V end was cut by 1 base, the J end by 5 bases, with 11 bases between. Germline CDR1 reads LNHDA; CDR2 reads SQIVND (reference sequence).

The chain combines TRBV29-1 with TRBJ2-3, with D perhaps matching TRBD2 (6 bases). The CDR3 consists of 12 residues. The V gene lost 4 bases and the J gene lost 3 bases, with 8 bases spanning the gap. Germline CDR1 SQVTM, CDR2 ANQGSEA. Written as DNA, the CDR3 is TGCAGCGTTGTGGAGGGTACAGATACGCAGTATTTT. Amino acids: CSVVEGTDTQYF.

This clone appeared a few times. J is TRBJ1-5 and V is TRBV19; maybe TRBD1 (5 bases). Germline V CDR1 and CDR2: LNHDA, SQIVND (reference sequence). V gave up 3 bases and J gave up 12 bases, with 18 bases separating them. This CDR3 contains 14 residues. CDR3: CASSILDLGGFQHF. CDR3 coding DNA: TGTGCCAGTAGTATCCTGGACCTCGGGGGATTCCAGCATTTT.

The CDR3 protein is CAGSSLGARNTEAFF. The CDR3 coding sequence is TGTGCCGGCTCCTCTCTGGGGGCAAGGAACACTGAAGCTTTCTTT. This chain links TRBV30 with TRBJ1-1; tentative D call: TRBD1 (6 bases). V was cut by 8 bases and J by 1 base, with 20 bases left in between. Germline CDR1 and CDR2: GTSNPN and SVGIG (reference sequence). The CDR3 length is 15 residues.

The rearrangement uses TRBV19 and TRBJ1-1; D is undetermined. The CDR3 length is 14 residues. CDR1 and CDR2 (germline): LNHDA, SQIVND (reference sequence). V lost 5 bases and J 5 bases, leaving 15 bases between the germline ends. CDR3 in amino acids: CASSFQTARTEAFF. DNA of the CDR3: TGTGCCAGTAGTTTCCAAACAGCCAGGACTGAAGCTTTCTTT.

The V call is TRBV3-1 (or the pseudogene TRBV3-2), the J call TRBJ2-7; D is possibly TRBD1 (6 bases). The CDR3 loop spans 17 amino acids. The germline V gene has CDR1 LGHDT and CDR2 YNNKEL (reference sequence). The ends were cut back, 0 bases at V and 0 bases at J, with 15 bases in the middle. The CDR3 DNA is TGTGCCAGCAGCCAAGATACGCGGACAGATGGCTCCTACGAGCAGTACTTC. Residues: CASSQDTRTDGSYEQYF.

As concerns this clone: The sample contains more than one DNA sequence encoding this CDR3. This chain links TRBV7-2 with TRBJ2-1; 10 bases align to TRBD2. V trimming: 2 bases; J trimming: 3 bases; junction bases outside the gene matches: 1. This CDR3 is built from 15 residues. The germline CDR1 and CDR2 sequences are SGHTA and FQGNSA. As DNA, the CDR3 is TGTGCCAGCAGCTTAATAGCGGGAGGCTACAATGAGCAGTTCTTC. Protein sequence: CASSLIAGGYNEQFF.

The chain joins TRBV7-2 to TRBJ2-1; 7 bases are a match to TRBD2. The germline V gene encodes CDR1 SGHTA and CDR2 FQGNSA. J was trimmed by 1 base and V by 2 bases; bases with no gene match: 5. The CDR3 is 16 residues long. CDR3: CASSLSAGESYNEQFF. As DNA, the CDR3 is TGTGCCAGCAGCTTATCCGCGGGGGAGTCCTACAATGAGCAGTTCTTC. The variable domain in full, with the rest retrieved from reference TRBV7-2 and TRBJ2-1, is GAGVSQSPSNKVTEKGKDVELRCDPISGHTALYWYRQSLGQGLEFLIYFQGNSAPDKSGLPSDRFSAERTGGSVSTLTIQRTQQEDSAVYLCASSLSAGESYNEQFFGPGTRLTVL.

Comments on this clone: An end of the junction does not agree with germline; a read error may underlie this. The V call is TRBV28, the J call TRBJ1-6; no clear D gene. Germline CDR1 MDHEN, CDR2 SYDVKM. The CDR3 extends over 14 amino acids. The CDR3 region is CASLAASDNSPLHF. For the CDR3, the DNA is TGTGCCAGCCTAGCCGCCTCCGATAATTCACCCCTCCACTTT.

The chain carries TRBV4-1 and TRBJ1-4, with TRBD1 matching 7 bases. V lost 3 bases and J lost 7; bases outside the gene matches: 11. Germline CDR1 is MGHRA and CDR2 is YSYEKL. The CDR3 loop spans 16 amino acids. Written as DNA, the CDR3 is TGCGCCAGCAGCCACAGTGGGGGACAGTCGGGTGAAAAACTGTTTTTT. This encodes CASSHSGGQSGEKLFF.